This record covers a single TCR beta chain. Its antigen remains unidentified. One base away there is no much larger clone; base qualities are not given. Library preparation employed 5' RACE. Data came from an Illumina HiSeq 2500. A second about 6 to 11 cycle PCR used a sample-barcoded 5' primer and a J-beta primer mix. A template-switch 5' adaptor carrying 12 random nucleotides introduced a unique molecular identifier onto each TCR beta cDNA molecule. Each sample yielded at least 3 million CDR3-containing paired-end reads. All of the RNA was converted into first-strand cDNA using the Mint cDNA synthesis kit, with a TRBC-specific oligonucleotide serving as the primer. Following uracil-DNA glycosylase treatment, a first 18-cycle PCR with universal primers M1SS and BC2_uni_R was performed on all cDNA. In the paper's pipeline: Each sample was normalized by randomly selecting 1 million high-quality reads, each carrying a distinct molecular identifier. Reads with shared molecular identifiers were discarded instead of being binned into consensus sequences. MiTCR, set to a Q25 quality threshold and the strictest error-elimination algorithm, was used for CDR3 identification, clonotype clustering and error correction. Lower-bound total TCR beta diversity was estimated with a nonparametric unseen species model using Euler transformation. In-frame beta chains were kept once TCRdb had trimmed the public reads at Q25 with fastp and called clones with MiXCR. Each record represents a unique CDR3 protein, reported with the most common genes and DNA among its rows. These V and J calls derive from TCRdb rather than the authors' analysis. The sample has 1.6 million or so distinct CDR3 sequences on record, about 35% of them singletons. The ten largest clones take up about 11% of the sample.

The donors were around 39 Caucasian individuals from Russia, aged roughly 6 to 100 years, who were systemically healthy. Each donor gave about 9.7 milliliters of peripheral blood, drawn into EDTA-treated Vacutainer tubes. Ficoll-Paque density-gradient centrifugation was used to isolate PBMCs, with at least 6.5 million per sample. Trizol reagent was used to extract total RNA from PBMCs, with at least 5.5 micrograms per sample. For every donor, an aliquot of PBMCs went through flow cytometry to measure the percentages of naive CD45RAhigh/CD27high T cells. This record comes from a study of blood T cells in healthy people across ages (dated by TCRdb to the mid-2010s). About the investigation overall: In model experiments, roughly one uniquely barcoded TCR beta cDNA molecule per two T cells was captured by template switching. The donors were split into four age groups: young (average around 17 years), middle-aged (around 40), aged (over 55) and long-lived (82). Using deep sequencing normalized with unique cDNA molecular identifiers, the study measured how TCR beta repertoire diversity changes with age. To avoid experimental bias, donors of different ages were spread randomly across the sequencing lanes. The study analyzed two additional independent replicas of 1 million unique cDNA reads from the same blood draw for two donors, one aged 18 to 29 and one aged 80 or older.

Inclusive of the bounding cysteine and phenylalanine, the CDR3 is 14 residues long. Only CDR3 DNA remains: 42 bases, in frame from the first base. From a lookup of the germline V gene (reference sequence), CDR1 and CDR2 are LNHDA and SQIVND. The V end loses 4 bases and the J end loses 5 bases, and a stretch of 13 bases separates them. What the work shows at the level of the full study, not this receptor alone: Observed TCR beta diversity correlated strongly with the percentage of naive T cells measured by flow cytometry. The long-lived group showed more naive CD4+ T cells, fewer expanded clones and increased TCR diversity than the aged group, suggesting age selection. Total diversity estimates from one million sequenced T cells were considered lower bounds and underestimates. As age increased, observed TCR beta diversity per million T cells dropped in a roughly linear way, and a significant reduction was already evident by age approximately 40. Since profiling was done on bulk unsorted PBMCs, naive and antigen-experienced compartments could not be conclusively compared. Donor CMV infection status was unknown, potentially confounding age-related changes in expanded clonotypes.

The sequence came from a woman in her thirties in good health. The chain is made from TRBV19 and TRBJ2-3; TRBD2 is perhaps the D gene, given 5 matching bases. The sample taken for sequencing was blood. DNA sequence: TGTGCCAGTAGTAGATCGGACTCCCAAGATACGCAGTATTTT. It specifies CASSRSDSQDTQYF.